The present T cell receptor (beta chain) was sequenced within a study of T cells in Graves' hyperthyroidism and ophthalmopathy. PBMCs were derived from 10 ml fresh peripheral blood. The CDR3 spans 17 residues. The V and J ends lost 5 bases and 2 bases respectively, with 22 bases between them. From germline, CDR1 is SNHLY and CDR2 FYNNEI. RNA transcripts gave rise to amplified TCR beta CDR3 regions. An initial round of RT-PCR targeting the TCR CDR3 relied on the HTBI primer set. TCRdb called the multiplex PCR reads again in MiXCR, with one record for every CDR3 protein. The sample consists of just under 750,000 distinct CDR3 sequences, under 45% of them appearing once.

Material for sequencing was blood. The rearrangement uses TRBV2 and TRBJ2-7, with a possible D match to TRBD1 (6 bases). This sequence was found in a woman aged 40 to 55 with Graves' hyperthyroidism. The CDR3 here is CASSSPGTPNRTYEQYF. The CDR3 DNA reads as TGTGCCAGCAGTTCCCCGGGGACACCCAACCGTACCTACGAGCAGTACTTC.